The present TCR beta chain was sequenced within a study of blood T cell repertoires in COVID-19 (dated by TCRdb to about 2020). For the study in its entirety: The collaborator samples originated in the United States, Italy and Spain and spanned the acute and convalescent phases of COVID-19. The material from the prospective study consisted of cDNA or gDNA derived from T cells, B-cell-depleted T cells, or PBMCs. The dataset comprised deeply sampled blood TCRbeta repertoires from subjects exposed to, actively infected with, or recovered from COVID-19. The repertoires were released in a freely available public database intended as a resource for research on the immune response to SARS-CoV-2. The samples were drawn from two sources: the first 160 participants of the ongoing ImmuneRACE study, and 1,000 to 1,500 subjects contributed by 6 global collaborators. Sample metadata almost always included a de-identified subject ID, COVID-19 status, age in years and sex. Where available, HLA class I and class II types were obtained from metadata supplied by the sample provider rather than from assay-based typing.

A note on this clone: There is no known antigen for this receptor. Within one base of it there is no much larger clone, and no base qualities were kept.

TCRbeta CDR3 regions were amplified from genomic DNA using the immunoSEQ Assay, a bias-controlled multiplex PCR. On the authors' methods: Within the assay, amplification of reference gene primers was used to estimate how many nucleated cells each sample contained. To quantify the absolute abundance of each unique TCRbeta CDR3 rearrangement, sequence reads were collapsed and filtered. For each sample, productive Simpson clonality was calculated as the square root of Simpson's diversity index across productive rearrangements. The clones in this table, taken by TCRdb from immuneACCESS, are in-frame only. Not every clone is retained; where verified, under half of the shortfall comes from an unresolved V gene, and the cause of the rest is unknown. Clonal size and the V and J genes are those of that table, whereas D and trimming came from the DNA. The sample table lists 200,000 to 300,000 clones, 85% to 90% of them with a count of one. The ten largest clones take up 3.7% of the sample.

Beyond this particular receptor, the publication reports: Clinical and demographic metadata were provided uncurated, with the amount varying by source and participant.

The cysteine opens and the phenylalanine closes a CDR3 of 15 amino acids. Solely the CDR3 DNA is kept, with 45 bases framed from the first base. V loses 6 bases, J loses 6 bases, and the germline ends lie 20 bases apart. CDR1 and CDR2 (MNHEY, SVGAGI) derive from the germline V gene. Each collaborating institution followed its own protocols to collect whole blood in K2EDTA tubes. Collaborator samples were shipped for TCRbeta analysis as frozen whole blood, isolated PBMCs, or DNA extracted from either sample type. Sequenced sample: peripheral blood. The rearranged segments are TRBV6-5 and TRBJ1-2; D gene: possibly TRBD1, on 6 matching bases. The receptor's source is a woman aged 35 to 49 with acute or convalescent COVID-19. The nucleotide sequence reads TGTGCCAGCAGACCCGAACGAGGGGGGGCGCATGGCTACACCTTC. The resulting protein is CASRPERGGAHGYTF.